This T cell receptor beta chain appears in the sequencing data of a study of T cell responses to AZD1222 COVID-19 vaccine. The CDR3 runs to 19 residues. The germline V gene encodes CDR1 SGHTA and CDR2 FQGNSA. Germline trimming cut 5 bases from V and 0 bases from J; bases unmatched to any gene: 16. Doses given second, at about 4 or about 12 weeks, were pooled. Assay used: immunoSEQ multiplex PCR; TCRdb lists only in-frame clones, some missing. Here the sample spans roughly 100,000 clones, 89% being singletons. This clone was picked up one time. Its specificity is not known. Whole-study findings and limits: Seropositivity was recorded at baseline in only 6 or 7 AZD1222 recipients. No repertoire was sampled before or during the peak T cell response, only after it. Recipients of two AZD1222 doses showed rising Spike-specific TCR breadth and depth.

Source: peripheral blood, taken 28 days after the second AZD1222 dose. The genes are TRBV7-2 and TRBJ2-3, with 8 bases lining up with TRBD2. This TCR was sampled from an adult who received the AZD1222 COVID-19 vaccine. DNA of the CDR3: TGTGCCAGCAGCCCCTCCGGACTAGCCAGTTGGATTAGCACAGATACGCAGTATTTT. This gives the protein CASSPSGLASWISTDTQYF.